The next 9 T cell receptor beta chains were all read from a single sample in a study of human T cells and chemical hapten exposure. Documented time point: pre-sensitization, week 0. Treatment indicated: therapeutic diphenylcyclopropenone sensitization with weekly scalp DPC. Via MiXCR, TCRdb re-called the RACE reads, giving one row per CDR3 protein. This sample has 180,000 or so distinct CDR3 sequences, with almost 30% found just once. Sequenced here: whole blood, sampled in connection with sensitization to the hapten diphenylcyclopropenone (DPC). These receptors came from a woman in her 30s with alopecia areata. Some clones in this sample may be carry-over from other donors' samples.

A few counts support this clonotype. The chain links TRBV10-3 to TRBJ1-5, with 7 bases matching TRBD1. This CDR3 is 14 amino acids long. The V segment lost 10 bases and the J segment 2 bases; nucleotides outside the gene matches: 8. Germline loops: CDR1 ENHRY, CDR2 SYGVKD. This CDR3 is CASQGDGGNQPQHF. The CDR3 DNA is TGTGCCAGCCAGGGGGATGGCGGCAATCAGCCCCAGCATTTT.

The CDR3 sequence is CASSPGTGGSPLHF. The CDR3, as DNA: TGTGCCAGCAGCCCCGGGACAGGGGGATCACCCCTCCACTTT. This sequence joins TRBV3-1 and TRBJ1-6; 11 positions match TRBD1. This CDR3 spans 14 amino acids. After removal of 4 bases from V and 10 bases from J, the junction contained 3 bases not matched to a gene. Germline V gene data show CDR1 as LGHDT and CDR2 as YNNKEL (reference sequence).

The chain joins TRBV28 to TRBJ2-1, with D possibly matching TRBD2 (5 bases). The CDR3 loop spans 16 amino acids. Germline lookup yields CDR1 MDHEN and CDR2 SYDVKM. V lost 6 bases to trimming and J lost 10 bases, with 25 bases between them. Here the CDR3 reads CASSKGSGHRPGEQFF. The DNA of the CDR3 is TGTGCCAGCAGCAAAGGGTCTGGCCACCGGCCGGGGGAGCAGTTCTTC.

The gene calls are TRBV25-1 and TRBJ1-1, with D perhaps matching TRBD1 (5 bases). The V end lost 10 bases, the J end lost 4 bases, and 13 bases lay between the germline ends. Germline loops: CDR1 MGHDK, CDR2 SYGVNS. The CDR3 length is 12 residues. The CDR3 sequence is CATAGLSTEAFF. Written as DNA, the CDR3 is TGTGCCACGGCAGGGCTAAGCACTGAAGCTTTCTTT.

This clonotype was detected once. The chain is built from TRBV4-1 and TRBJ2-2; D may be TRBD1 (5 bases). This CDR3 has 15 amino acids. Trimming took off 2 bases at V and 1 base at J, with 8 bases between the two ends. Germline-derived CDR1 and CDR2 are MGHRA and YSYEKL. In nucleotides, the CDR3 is TGCGCCAGCAGCCAAATGGGGCAGAACACCGGGGAGCTGTTTTTT. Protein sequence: CASSQMGQNTGELFF.

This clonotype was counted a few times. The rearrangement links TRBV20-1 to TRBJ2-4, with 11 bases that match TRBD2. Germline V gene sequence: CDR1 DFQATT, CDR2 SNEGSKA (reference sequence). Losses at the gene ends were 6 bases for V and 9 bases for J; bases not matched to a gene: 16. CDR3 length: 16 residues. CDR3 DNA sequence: TGCAGTGCCAGCCCCCATAGCGGGAGGGAGATTGTCATTCAGTACTTC. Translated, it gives CSASPHSGREIVIQYF.

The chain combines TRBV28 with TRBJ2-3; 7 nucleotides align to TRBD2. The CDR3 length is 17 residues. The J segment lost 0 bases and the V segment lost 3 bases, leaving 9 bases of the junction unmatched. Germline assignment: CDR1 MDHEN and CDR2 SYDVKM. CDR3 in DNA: TGTGCCAGCAGTTTGCCCAGAGCGGGGACTAGCACAGATACGCAGTATTTT. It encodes CASSLPRAGTSTDTQYF.

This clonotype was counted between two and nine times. This CDR3 reads CASSYSSARRRELFF. In nucleotides, the CDR3 is TGTGCCAGCAGTTACTCTAGCGCCAGGCGACGGGAGCTGTTTTTT. The chain employs TRBV6-5 and TRBJ2-2, with a weak D call TRBD2 (5 bases). The CDR3 loop spans 15 amino acids. Trimming shortened V by 0 bases and J by 9 bases, and 14 bases separated the two germline ends. Per germline, CDR1 MNHEY and CDR2 SVGAGI.

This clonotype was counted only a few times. The CDR3 DNA is TGTGCCATCAGGGAAGACAGGGGTAGCTATGGCTACACCTTC. This codes for CAIREDRGSYGYTF. V and J are TRBV10-3 and TRBJ1-2; TRBD1 agrees at 8 bases. The V segment lost 6 bases and the J segment 4 bases; nucleotides outside the gene matches: 7. CDR3 length equals 14 residues. The germline CDR1 and CDR2 sequences are ENHRY and SYGVKD.